This TCR beta chain was recorded in a study of response to subunit inactivated influenza vaccine. Study-level points and caveats: Authors proposed each seasonal influenza vaccination draws in few new T cells.

TCRdb reprocessed the RT-PCR reads via MiXCR and lists one record per CDR3 protein. The repertoire holds 450,000 to 600,000 distinct CDR3 sequences, with approximately 15% as singletons. As to this clonotype: The target antigen is unknown.

V dropped 8 bases and J dropped 7 bases, with 17 bases sitting between them. The CDR3 loop spans 13 amino acids. Germline lookup yields CDR1 MDHEN and CDR2 SYDVKM. Sequencing was performed on CD4+ T cells sorted from PBMCs, taken 23 months after vaccination. This receptor was obtained from a man in his fifties or sixties who received an inactivated influenza vaccine. This chain uses TRBV28 with TRBJ2-5; maybe TRBD1 (6 bases). DNA of the CDR3: TGTGCCAGCCAGGGGTCCCTATTGGGGACCCAGTACTTC. Encoded protein: CASQGSLLGTQYF.